The clone carrying this T cell receptor beta chain has ten or more counts. What it binds is not known. CDR1 and CDR2 from the germline V gene are DFQATT and SNEGSKA (reference sequence). CDR3 length equals 14 residues. Trimming took 2 bases from V and 1 from J, leaving 8 bases between them. This specimen comes from a study of breast tumors, draining lymph nodes, adjacent tissues. Study-wide points: Tumor TCR diversity was below lymph nodes but above nontumor tissue.

TCRdb ran MiXCR on the multiplex PCR reads and lists one entry per CDR3 protein. The sample includes more than 200,000 distinct CDR3 sequences, roughly 32% seen only once; the top ten take approximately 1.4%. Breast cancer patients provided tissue from their axillary draining lymph nodes. The sequence came from a female donor with breast cancer. Some clones in this sample may be carry-over from other donors' samples. J is TRBJ2-2 and V is TRBV20-1; D gene uncertain. Sequencing input: axillary lymph node tissue. The CDR3 nucleotides are TGCAGTGCTAGACTGGGTGGGAACACCGGGGAGCTGTTTTTT. It is translated as CSARLGGNTGELFF.